This T cell receptor beta chain was recorded in a study of cytomegalovirus exposure and HLA in healthy donors. Overall study findings and caveats: The authors listed 150 to 200 TCR beta chains as cytomegalovirus-associated. According to reports, the classifier identified cytomegalovirus status with high specificity and sensitivity.

This CDR3 has 15 residues. CDR1 is SGHAT, CDR2 FQNNGV, per germline. V lost 2 bases and J lost 4, with 11 bases in between. TCRdb keeps only in-frame clones here, not all; method: immunoSEQ multiplex PCR. Of about 180,000 clones detected, around 84% appear once; the ten largest clones hold 16%. This clone was counted between two and nine times. Antigen: not known. The origin of this receptor is a man aged 18 to 29 in good health and CMV-seropositive. The sequenced material came from PBMCs. The chain links TRBV11-2 to TRBJ2-2; D remains ambiguous. DNA of the CDR3: TGTGCCAGCAGCTTAAACCCCACAGCCACCGGGGAGCTGTTTTTT. Translated, it gives CASSLNPTATGELFF.